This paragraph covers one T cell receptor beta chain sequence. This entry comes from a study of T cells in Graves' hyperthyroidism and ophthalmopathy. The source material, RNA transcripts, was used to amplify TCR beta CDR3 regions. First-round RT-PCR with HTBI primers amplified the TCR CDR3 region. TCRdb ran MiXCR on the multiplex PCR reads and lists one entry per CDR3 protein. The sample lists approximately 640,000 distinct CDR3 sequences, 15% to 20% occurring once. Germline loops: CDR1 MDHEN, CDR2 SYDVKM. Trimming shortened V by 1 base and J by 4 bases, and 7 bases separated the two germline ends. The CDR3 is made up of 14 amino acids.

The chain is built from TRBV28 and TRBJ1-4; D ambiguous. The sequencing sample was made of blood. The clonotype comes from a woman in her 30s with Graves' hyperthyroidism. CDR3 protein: CASSLSRDNEKLFF. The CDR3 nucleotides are TGTGCCAGCAGTTTATCGAGAGATAATGAAAAACTGTTTTTT.